Presented here are 5 T cell receptor beta chains from one specimen sequenced in a study of blood T cell repertoires in COVID-19. Using immunoSEQ multiplex PCR, the repertoire was profiled, and TCRdb retains in-frame clones only, with some absent. Counted here are roughly 150,000 clones, roughly 86% occurring once; the ten biggest clones make up around 15%. Material for sequencing was peripheral blood. These receptors originate from a human donor with acute or convalescent COVID-19. The donor label of this sample is uncertain.

The chain joins TRBV25-1 to TRBJ2-1; TRBD1 aligns across 8 bases. The trim removed 6 bases at V and 7 bases at J, leaving 5 bases unmatched. Germline CDR1 is MGHDK and CDR2 is SYGVNS. The CDR3 runs 13 residues. The CDR3 nucleotides read TGTGCCAGCAGCAGGACAGGGAAGAATGAGCAGTTCTTC. The encoded protein is CASSRTGKNEQFF.

The chain joins TRBV25-1 to TRBJ1-2; 8 bases agree with TRBD1. The CDR3 covers 16 residues. Germline V gives CDR1 MGHDK, CDR2 SYGVNS. The J segment lost 4 bases and the V segment lost 6 bases, leaving 13 bases of the junction unmatched. Written as DNA, the CDR3 is TGTGCCAGCAGGGGGACAGGAGGATCCGCCGTCTATGGCTACACCTTC. This gives the protein CASRGTGGSAVYGYTF.

The chain joins TRBV27 to TRBJ1-2, with D tentatively TRBD1 (5 bases). The CDR3 length is 17 residues. Trimming removed 4 bases at V and 4 bases at J, with 22 bases between. Germline CDR1 MNHEY, CDR2 SMNVEV (reference sequence). The CDR3 sequence: CASSWGPGGLSSYGYTF. CDR3 nucleotides: TGTGCCAGCAGTTGGGGCCCGGGGGGACTATCCAGCTATGGCTACACCTTC.

The chain combines TRBV4-1 with TRBJ2-2; the match to TRBD2 covers 11 bases. CDR3 size: 17 residues. The germline CDR1 and CDR2 sequences are MGHRA and YSYEKL. V was pared by 2 bases and J by 1 base, with 3 bases of the junction left unmatched. DNA of the CDR3: TGCGCCAGCAGCCAACGGGGACTAGCGGAGAACACCGGGGAGCTGTTTTTT. Translated: CASSQRGLAENTGELFF.

This chain uses TRBV2 with TRBJ2-7; possibly TRBD1 for D (6 bases). The CDR3 spans 15 residues. CDR1 SNHLY and CDR2 FYNNEI come from the germline V gene. Trimming removed 3 bases at V and 7 bases at J, with 19 bases between. CDR3 in DNA: TGTGCCAGCAGTGATTTCAGGGGCCCCCCTAAGGAGCAGTACTTC. It specifies CASSDFRGPPKEQYF.